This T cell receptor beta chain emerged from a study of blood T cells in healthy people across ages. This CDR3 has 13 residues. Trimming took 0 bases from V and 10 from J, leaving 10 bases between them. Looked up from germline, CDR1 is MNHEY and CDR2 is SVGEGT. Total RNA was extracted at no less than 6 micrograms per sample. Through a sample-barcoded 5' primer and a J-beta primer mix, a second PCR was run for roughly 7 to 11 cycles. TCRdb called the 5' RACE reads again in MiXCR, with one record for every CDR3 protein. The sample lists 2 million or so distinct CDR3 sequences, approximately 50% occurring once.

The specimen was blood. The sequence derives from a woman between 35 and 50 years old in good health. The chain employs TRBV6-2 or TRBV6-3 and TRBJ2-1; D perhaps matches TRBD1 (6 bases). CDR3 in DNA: TGTGCCAGCAGTTACTCGTTCGGACAGGAGCAGTTCTTC. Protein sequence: CASSYSFGQEQFF.